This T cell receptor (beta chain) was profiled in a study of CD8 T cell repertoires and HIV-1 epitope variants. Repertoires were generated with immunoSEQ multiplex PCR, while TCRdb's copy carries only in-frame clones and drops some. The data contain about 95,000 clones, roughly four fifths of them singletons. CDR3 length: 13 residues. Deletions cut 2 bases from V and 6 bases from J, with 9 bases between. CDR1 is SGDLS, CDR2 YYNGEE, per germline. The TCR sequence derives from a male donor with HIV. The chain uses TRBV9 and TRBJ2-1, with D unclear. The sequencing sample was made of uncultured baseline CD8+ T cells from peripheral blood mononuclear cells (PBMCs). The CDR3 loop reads CASSVDLINEQFF. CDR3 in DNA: TGTGCCAGCAGCGTGGACCTGATCAATGAGCAGTTCTTC.